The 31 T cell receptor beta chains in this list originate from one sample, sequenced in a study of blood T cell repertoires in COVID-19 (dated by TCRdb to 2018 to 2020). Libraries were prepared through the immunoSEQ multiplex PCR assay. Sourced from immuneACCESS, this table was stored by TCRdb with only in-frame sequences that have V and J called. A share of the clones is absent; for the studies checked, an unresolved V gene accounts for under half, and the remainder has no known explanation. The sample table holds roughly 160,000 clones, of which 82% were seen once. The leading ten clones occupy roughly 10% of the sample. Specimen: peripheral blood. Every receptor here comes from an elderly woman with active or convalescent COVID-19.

The CDR3 sequence: CASSQERVNYGYTF. The CDR3 region has the DNA TGTGCCAGCAGCCAAGAGAGGGTGAACTATGGCTACACCTTC. This chain joins TRBV14 and TRBJ1-2; D ambiguous. In germline, CDR1 is SGHDN, CDR2 FVKESK. Trimming took off 0 bases at V and 2 bases at J, with 7 bases between the two ends. This CDR3 contains 14 residues.

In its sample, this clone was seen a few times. The CDR3 reads CASSVSSPLHF. The DNA of the CDR3 is TGTGCCAGCAGTGTTAGTTCACCCCTCCACTTT. The chain links TRBV2 to TRBJ1-6, with unresolved D. This CDR3 is 11 amino acids long. Trimming pared 4 bases from V and 9 bases from J, leaving 4 bases between. CDR1 and CDR2 (germline): SNHLY, FYNNEI.

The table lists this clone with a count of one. CDR3 loop: CASSSLPNSPLHF. The DNA for the CDR3 is TGTGCCAGCAGCTCCCTCCCTAATTCACCCCTCCACTTT. V is TRBV2 and J is TRBJ1-6; D remains unclear. From germline, CDR1 is SNHLY and CDR2 FYNNEI. Trimming took 6 bases from V and 6 from J, leaving 9 bases between them. The CDR3 runs to 13 residues. Supplemented by reference TRBV2 and TRBJ1-6, the full variable domain reads EPEVTQTPSHQVTQMGQEVILRCVPISNHLYFYWYRQILGQKVEFLVSFYNNEISEKSEIFDDQFSVERPDGSNFTLKIRSTKLEDSAMYFCASSSLPNSPLHFGNGTRLTVT.

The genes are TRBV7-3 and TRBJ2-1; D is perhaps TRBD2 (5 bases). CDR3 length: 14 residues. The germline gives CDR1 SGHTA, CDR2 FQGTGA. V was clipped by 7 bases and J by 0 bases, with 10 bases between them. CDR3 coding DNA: TGTGCCAGCACCCCGGGGAGCTCCTACAATGAGCAGTTCTTC. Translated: CASTPGSSYNEQFF.

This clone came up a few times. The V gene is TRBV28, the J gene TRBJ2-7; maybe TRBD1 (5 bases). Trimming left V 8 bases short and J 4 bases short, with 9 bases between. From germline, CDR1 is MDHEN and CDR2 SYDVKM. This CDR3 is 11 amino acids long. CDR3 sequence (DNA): TGTGCCAGCCTGCAGGGATACGAGCAGTACTTC. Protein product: CASLQGYEQYF.

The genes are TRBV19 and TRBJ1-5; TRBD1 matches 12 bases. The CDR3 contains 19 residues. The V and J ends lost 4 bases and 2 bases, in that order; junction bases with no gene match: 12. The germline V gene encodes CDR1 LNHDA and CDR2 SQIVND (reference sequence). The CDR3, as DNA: TGTGCCAGTAGTAAAGTTCCCGGGACAGGGGGCATCGGCAATCAGCCCCAGCATTTT. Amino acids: CASSKVPGTGGIGNQPQHF.

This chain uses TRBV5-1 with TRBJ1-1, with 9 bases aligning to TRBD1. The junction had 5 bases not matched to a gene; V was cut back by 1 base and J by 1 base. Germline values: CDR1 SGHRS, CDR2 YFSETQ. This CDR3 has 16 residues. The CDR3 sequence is CASSLTGGVANTEAFF. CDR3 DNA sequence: TGCGCCAGCAGCTTGACAGGGGGCGTCGCGAACACTGAAGCTTTCTTT.

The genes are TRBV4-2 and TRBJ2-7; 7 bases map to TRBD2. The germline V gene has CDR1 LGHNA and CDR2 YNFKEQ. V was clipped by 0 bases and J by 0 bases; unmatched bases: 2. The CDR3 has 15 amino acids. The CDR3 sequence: CASSQELARSYEQYF. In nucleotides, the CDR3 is TGTGCCAGCAGCCAAGAACTAGCGCGCTCCTACGAGCAGTACTTC.

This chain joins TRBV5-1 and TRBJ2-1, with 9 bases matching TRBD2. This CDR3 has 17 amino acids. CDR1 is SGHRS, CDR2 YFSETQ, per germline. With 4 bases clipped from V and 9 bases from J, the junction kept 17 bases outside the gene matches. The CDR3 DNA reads TGCGCCAGCAGCCCACTCCAGGGAGCGGGAGGACATATTGAGCAGTTCTTC. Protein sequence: CASSPLQGAGGHIEQFF. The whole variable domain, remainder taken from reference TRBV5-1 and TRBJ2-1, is KAGVTQTPRYLIKTRGQQVTLSCSPISGHRSVSWYQQTPGQGLQFLFEYFSETQRNKGNFPGRFSGRQFSNSRSEMNVSTLELGDSALYLCASSPLQGAGGHIEQFFGPGTRLTVL.

The CDR3 DNA sequence: TGTGCCAGCAGCCCTCGACAGGGTTTGAATTCACCCCTCCACTTT. Residues: CASSPRQGLNSPLHF. This chain links TRBV7-2 with TRBJ1-6, with 7 bases lining up with TRBD1. Losses at the gene ends were 5 bases for V and 7 bases for J; bases not matched to a gene: 8. The CDR3 extends over 15 amino acids. Germline V gene lookup returns CDR1 SGHTA and CDR2 FQGNSA.

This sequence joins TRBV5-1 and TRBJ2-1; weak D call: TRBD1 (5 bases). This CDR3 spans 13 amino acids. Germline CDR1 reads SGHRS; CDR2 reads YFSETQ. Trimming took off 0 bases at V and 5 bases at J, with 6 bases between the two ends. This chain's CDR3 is CASSLATDNEQFF. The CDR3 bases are TGCGCCAGCAGCTTGGCGACAGACAATGAGCAGTTCTTC.

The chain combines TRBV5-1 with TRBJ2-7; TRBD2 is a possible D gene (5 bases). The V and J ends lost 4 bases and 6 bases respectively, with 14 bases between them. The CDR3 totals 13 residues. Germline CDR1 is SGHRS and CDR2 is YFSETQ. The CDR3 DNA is TGCGCCAGCAGCCCCAATGTCGGAGGCGAGCAGTACTTC. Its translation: CASSPNVGGEQYF.

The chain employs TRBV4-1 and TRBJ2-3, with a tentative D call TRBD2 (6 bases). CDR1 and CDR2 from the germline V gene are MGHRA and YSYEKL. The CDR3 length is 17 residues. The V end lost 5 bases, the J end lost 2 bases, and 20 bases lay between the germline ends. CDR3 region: CASSAGGLQPYTDTQYF. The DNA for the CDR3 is TGCGCCAGCAGCGCCGGGGGACTCCAGCCCTACACAGATACGCAGTATTTT.

The CDR3 sequence is CASSSGPYNEQFF. CDR3 nucleotides: TGTGCCAGCTCTAGCGGGCCCTACAATGAGCAGTTCTTC. The V gene is TRBV6-5, the J gene TRBJ2-1; TRBD2 matches at 8 bases. CDR1 and CDR2 (germline): MNHEY, SVGAGI. CDR3 size: 13 residues. With V trimmed by 8 bases and J by 2 bases, 2 bases remained unmatched.

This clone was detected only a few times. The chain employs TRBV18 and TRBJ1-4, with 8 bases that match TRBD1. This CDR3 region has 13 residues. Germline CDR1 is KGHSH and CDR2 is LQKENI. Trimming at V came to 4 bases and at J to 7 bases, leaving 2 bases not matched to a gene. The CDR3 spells CASSRGQGEKLFF. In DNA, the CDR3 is TGTGCCAGCTCACGTGGACAGGGTGAAAAACTGTTTTTT.

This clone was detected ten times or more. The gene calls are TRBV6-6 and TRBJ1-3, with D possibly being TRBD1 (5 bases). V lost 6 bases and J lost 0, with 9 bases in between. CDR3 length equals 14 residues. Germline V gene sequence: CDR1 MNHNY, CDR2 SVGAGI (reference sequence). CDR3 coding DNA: TGTGCCAGCAGCCAGGGTCACTCTGGAAACACCATATATTTT. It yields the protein CASSQGHSGNTIYF.

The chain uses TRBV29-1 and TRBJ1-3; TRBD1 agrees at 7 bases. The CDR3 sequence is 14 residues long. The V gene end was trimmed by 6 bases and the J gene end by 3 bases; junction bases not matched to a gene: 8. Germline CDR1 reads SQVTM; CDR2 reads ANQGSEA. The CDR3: CSVSTGTDGNTIYF. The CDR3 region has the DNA TGCAGCGTCTCGACCGGGACAGATGGAAACACCATATATTTT.

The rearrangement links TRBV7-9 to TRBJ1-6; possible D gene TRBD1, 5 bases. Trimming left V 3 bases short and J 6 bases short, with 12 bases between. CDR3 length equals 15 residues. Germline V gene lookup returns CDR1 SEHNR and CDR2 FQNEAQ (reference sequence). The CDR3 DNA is TGTGCCAGCAGCTTCGACAGCTCCGCTAATTCACCCCTCCACTTT. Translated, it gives CASSFDSSANSPLHF.

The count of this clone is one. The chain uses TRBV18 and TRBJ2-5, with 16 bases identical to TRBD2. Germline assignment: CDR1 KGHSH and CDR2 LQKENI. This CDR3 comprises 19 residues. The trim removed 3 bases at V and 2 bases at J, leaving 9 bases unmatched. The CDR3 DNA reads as TGTGCCAGCTCACCCGGGACTAGCGGGAGGGCCTACGAACAAGAGACCCAGTACTTC. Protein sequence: CASSPGTSGRAYEQETQYF.

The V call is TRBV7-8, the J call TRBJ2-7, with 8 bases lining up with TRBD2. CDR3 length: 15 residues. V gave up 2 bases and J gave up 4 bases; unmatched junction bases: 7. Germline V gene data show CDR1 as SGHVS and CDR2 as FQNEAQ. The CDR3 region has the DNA TGTGCCAGCAGCTTACTACGGGAGGGCCAGTACGAGCAGTACTTC. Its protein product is CASSLLREGQYEQYF.

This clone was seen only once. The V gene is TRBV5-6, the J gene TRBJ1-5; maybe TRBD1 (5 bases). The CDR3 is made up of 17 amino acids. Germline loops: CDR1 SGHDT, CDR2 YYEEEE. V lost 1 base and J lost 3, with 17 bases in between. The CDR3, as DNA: TGTGCCAGCAGCTTGCGCGCGCAGGGAGGGGTCAATCAGCCCCAGCATTTT. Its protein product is CASSLRAQGGVNQPQHF.

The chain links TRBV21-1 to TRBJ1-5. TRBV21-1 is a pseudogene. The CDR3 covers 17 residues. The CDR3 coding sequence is TGTGCCAGCAGCAAAGTAAGGAGAGACCCGGCGGGTCAGCCCCAGCATTTT. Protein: CASSKVRRDPAGQPQHF.

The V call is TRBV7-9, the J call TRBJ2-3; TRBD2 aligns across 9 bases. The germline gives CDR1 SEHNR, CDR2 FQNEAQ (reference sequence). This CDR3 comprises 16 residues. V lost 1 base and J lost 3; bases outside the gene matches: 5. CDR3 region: CASSLGASGVTDTQYF. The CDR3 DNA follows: TGTGCCAGCAGCTTAGGGGCTAGCGGGGTTACAGATACGCAGTATTTT.

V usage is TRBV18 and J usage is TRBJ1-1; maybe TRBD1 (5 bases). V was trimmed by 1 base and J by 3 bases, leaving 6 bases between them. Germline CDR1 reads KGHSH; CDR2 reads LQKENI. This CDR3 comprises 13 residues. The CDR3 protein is CASSPLRDTEAFF. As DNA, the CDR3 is TGTGCCAGCTCACCACTCAGGGACACTGAAGCTTTCTTT.

CDR3: CAISETRGNTEAFF. DNA for the CDR3: TGTGCCATCAGTGAGACCCGGGGGAACACTGAAGCTTTCTTT. This chain links TRBV10-3 with TRBJ1-1; no reliable D call. The CDR3 spans 14 residues. Per germline, CDR1 ENHRY and CDR2 SYGVKD. V lost 2 bases and J lost 1, with 8 bases in between.

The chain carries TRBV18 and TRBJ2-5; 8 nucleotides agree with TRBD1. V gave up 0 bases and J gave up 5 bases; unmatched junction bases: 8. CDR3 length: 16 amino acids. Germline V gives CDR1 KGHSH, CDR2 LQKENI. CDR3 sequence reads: CASSPPARGQGETQYF. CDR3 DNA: TGTGCCAGCTCACCACCTGCCAGGGGGCAGGGGGAGACCCAGTACTTC.

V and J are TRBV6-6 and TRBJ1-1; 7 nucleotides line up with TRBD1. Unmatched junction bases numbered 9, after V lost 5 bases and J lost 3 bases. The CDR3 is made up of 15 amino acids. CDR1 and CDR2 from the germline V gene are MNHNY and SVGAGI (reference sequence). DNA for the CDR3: TGTGCCAGCAGTCGGACCCTCAGGGGGGACACTGAAGCTTTCTTT. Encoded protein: CASSRTLRGDTEAFF.

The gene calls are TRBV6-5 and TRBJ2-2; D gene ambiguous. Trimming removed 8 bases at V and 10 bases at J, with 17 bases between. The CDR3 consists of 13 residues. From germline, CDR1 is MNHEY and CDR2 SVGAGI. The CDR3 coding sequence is TGTGCCAGCGGAAGCCAGTTGGGCGAGGAGCTGTTTTTT. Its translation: CASGSQLGEELFF.

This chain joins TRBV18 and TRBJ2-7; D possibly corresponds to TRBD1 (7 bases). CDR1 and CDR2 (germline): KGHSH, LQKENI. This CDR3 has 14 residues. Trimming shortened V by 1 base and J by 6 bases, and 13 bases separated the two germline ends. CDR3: CASSPLRQGGEQYF. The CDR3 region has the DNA TGTGCCAGCTCACCACTCCGACAGGGAGGCGAGCAGTACTTC.

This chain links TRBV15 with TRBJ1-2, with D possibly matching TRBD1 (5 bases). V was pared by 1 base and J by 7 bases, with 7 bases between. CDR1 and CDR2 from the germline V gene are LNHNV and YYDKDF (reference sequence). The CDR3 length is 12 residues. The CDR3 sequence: CATSRGGGGYTF. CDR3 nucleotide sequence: TGTGCCACCAGCAGAGGCGGGGGTGGCTACACCTTC.

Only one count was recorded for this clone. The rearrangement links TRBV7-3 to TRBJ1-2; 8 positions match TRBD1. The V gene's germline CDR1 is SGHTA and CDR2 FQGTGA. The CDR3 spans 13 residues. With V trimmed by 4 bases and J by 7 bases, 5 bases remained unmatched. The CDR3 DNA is TGTGCCAGCAGCTCAGGACAGGGCGGTGGCTACACCTTC. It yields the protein CASSSGQGGGYTF.